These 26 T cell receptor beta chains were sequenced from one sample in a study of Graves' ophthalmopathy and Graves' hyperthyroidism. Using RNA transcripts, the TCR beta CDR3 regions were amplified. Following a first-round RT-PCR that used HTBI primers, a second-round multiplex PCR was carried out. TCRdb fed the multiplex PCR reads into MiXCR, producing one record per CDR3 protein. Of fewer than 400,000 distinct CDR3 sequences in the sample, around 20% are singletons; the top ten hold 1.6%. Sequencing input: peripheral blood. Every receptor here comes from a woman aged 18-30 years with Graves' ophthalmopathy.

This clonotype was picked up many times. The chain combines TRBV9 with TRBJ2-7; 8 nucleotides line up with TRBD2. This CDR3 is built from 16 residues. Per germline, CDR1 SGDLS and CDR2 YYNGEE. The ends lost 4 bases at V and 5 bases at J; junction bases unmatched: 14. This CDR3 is CASSPETSAVVDEQYF. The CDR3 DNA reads TGTGCCAGCAGCCCCGAGACTAGCGCGGTGGTGGACGAGCAGTACTTC.

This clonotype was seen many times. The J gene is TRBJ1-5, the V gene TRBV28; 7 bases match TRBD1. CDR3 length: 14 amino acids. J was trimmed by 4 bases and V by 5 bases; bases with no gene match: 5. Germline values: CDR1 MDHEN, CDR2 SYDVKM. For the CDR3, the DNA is TGTGCCAGCAGTCACAGGGGCTTTAATCAGCCCCAGCATTTT. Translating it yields CASSHRGFNQPQHF.

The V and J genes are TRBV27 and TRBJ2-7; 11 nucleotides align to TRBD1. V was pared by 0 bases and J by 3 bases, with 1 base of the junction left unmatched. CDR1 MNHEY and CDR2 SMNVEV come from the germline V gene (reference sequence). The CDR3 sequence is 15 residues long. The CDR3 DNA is TGTGCCAGCAGTTTATCTGGGACAGGGGGCTACGAGCAGTACTTC. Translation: CASSLSGTGGYEQYF.

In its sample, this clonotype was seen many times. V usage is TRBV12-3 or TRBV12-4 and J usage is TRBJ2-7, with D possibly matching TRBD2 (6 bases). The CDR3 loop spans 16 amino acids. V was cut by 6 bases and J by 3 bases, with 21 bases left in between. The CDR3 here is CASRAGTRQLFYEQYF. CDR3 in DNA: TGTGCCAGCAGAGCGGGCACGCGACAGCTTTTCTACGAGCAGTACTTC.

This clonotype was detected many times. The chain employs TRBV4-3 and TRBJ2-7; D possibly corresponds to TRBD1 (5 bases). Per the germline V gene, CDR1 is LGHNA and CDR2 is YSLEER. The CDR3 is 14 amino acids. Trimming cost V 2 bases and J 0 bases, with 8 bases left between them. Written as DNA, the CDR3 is TGCGCCAGCAGCCAACTCCAGGGCTCCTACGAGCAGTACTTC. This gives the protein CASSQLQGSYEQYF.

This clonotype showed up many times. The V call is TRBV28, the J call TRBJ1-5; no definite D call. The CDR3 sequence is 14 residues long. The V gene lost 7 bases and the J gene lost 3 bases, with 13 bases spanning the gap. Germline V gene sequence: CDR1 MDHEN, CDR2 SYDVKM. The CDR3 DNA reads TGTGCCAGCACCCTTAGGTTTGACAATCAGCCCCAGCATTTT. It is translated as CASTLRFDNQPQHF.

CDR3 DNA sequence: TGTGCCAGCAGCCAAGAAACCCCTCTGACGAGGGGGGCCAACGTCCTGACTTTC. It yields the protein CASSQETPLTRGANVLTF. This rearrangement joins TRBV14 to TRBJ2-6; no clear D gene. Germline V gene lookup returns CDR1 SGHDN and CDR2 FVKESK. The ends were cut back, 0 bases at V and 4 bases at J, with 16 bases in the middle. CDR3 length: 18 residues.

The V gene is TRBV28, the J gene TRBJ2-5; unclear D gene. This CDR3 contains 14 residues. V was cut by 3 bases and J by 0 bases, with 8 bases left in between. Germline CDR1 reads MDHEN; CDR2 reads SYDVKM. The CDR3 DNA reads TGTGCCAGCAGTTTTTTGGGTTACCAAGAGACCCAGTACTTC. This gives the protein CASSFLGYQETQYF.

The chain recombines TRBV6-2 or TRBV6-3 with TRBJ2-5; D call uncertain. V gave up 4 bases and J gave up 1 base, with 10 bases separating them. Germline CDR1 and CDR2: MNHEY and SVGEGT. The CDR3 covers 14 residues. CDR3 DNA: TGTGCCAGCAGTTTGCGGCATCTCCAAGAGACCCAGTACTTC. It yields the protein CASSLRHLQETQYF.

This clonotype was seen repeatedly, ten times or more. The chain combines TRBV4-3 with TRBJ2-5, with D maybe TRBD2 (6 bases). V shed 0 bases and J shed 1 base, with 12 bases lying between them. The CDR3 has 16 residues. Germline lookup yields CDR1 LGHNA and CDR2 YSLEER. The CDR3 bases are TGCGCCAGCAGCCAAGATTTGCGGGACCCCCAAGAGACCCAGTACTTC. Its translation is CASSQDLRDPQETQYF.

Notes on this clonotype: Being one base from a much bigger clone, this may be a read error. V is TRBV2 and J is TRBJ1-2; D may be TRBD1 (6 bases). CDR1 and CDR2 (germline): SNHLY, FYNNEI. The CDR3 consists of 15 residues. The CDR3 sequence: CASSETRTAGYDYTF. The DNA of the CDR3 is TGTGCCAGCAGTGAAACCAGGACAGCAGGCTATGACTACACCTTC.

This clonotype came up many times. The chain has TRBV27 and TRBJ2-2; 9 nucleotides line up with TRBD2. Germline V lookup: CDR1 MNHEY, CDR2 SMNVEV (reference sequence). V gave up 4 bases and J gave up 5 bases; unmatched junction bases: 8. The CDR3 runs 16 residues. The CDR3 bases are TGTGCCAGCAGTTCCCTCGCTAGCGGGATTACCGGGGAGCTGTTTTTT. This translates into CASSSLASGITGELFF.

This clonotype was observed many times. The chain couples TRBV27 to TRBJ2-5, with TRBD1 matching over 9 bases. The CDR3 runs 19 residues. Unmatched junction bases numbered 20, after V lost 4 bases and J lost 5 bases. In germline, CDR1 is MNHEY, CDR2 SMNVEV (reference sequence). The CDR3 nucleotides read TGTGCCAGCAGTTCCTCAAGGGCCCACTTGGGGGGACAGGGTGAGACCCAGTACTTC. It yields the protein CASSSSRAHLGGQGETQYF.

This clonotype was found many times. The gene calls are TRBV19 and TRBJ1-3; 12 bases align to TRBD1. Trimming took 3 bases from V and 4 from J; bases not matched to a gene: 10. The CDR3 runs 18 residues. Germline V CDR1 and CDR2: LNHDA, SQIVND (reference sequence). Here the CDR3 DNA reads TGTGCCAGTAGTATCTGGGACAGGGGGCGATTGAGAGGAAACACCATATATTTT. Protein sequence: CASSIWDRGRLRGNTIYF.

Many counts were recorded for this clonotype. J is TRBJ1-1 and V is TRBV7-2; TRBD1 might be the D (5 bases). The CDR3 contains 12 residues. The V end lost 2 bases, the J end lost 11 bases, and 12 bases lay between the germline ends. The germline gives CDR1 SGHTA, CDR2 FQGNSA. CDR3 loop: CASSLMSGSAFF. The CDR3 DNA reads TGTGCCAGCAGCTTAATGTCAGGGAGTGCTTTCTTT.

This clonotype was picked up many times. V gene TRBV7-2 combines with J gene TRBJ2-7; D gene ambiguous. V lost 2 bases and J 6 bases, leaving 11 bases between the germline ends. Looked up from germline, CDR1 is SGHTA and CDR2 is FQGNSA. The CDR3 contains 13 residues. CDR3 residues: CASSLYQGREQYF. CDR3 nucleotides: TGTGCCAGCAGCTTATATCAAGGACGCGAGCAGTACTTC.

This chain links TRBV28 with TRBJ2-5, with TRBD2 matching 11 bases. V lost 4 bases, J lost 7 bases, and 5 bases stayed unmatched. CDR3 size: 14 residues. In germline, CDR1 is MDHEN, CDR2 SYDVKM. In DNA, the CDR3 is TGTGCCAGCAGTTCGGCTAGCGGGAGGAGGACCCAGTACTTC. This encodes CASSSASGRRTQYF.

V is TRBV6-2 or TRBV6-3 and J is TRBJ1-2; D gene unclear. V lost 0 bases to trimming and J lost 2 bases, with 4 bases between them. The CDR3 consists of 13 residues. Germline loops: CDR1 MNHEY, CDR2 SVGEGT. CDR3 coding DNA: TGTGCCAGCAGTTACTCGGACAACTATGGCTACACCTTC. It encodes CASSYSDNYGYTF.

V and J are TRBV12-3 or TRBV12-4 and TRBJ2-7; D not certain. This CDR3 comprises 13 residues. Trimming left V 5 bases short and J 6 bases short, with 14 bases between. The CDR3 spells CASSPETLGEQYF. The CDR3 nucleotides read TGTGCCAGCAGTCCGGAGACGCTGGGCGAGCAGTACTTC.

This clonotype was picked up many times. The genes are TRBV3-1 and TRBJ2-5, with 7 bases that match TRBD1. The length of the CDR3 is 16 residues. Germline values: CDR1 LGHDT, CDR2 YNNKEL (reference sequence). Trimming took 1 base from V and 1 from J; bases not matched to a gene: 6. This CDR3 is CASSQGQGVIQETQYF. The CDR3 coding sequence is TGTGCCAGCAGCCAAGGCCAGGGGGTAATCCAAGAGACCCAGTACTTC.

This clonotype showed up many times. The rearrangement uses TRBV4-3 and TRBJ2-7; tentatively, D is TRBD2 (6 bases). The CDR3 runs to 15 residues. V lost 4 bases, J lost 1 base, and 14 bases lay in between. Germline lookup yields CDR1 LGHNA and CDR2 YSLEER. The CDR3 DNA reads TGCGCCAGCAGCCTCCTCCGGGACTTATCCTACGAGCAGTACTTC. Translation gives CASSLLRDLSYEQYF.

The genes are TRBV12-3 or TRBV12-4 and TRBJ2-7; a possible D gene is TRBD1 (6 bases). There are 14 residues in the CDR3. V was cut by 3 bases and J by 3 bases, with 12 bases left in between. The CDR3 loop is CASSFLQGVYEQYF. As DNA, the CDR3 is TGTGCCAGCAGTTTTCTACAGGGAGTCTACGAGCAGTACTTC.

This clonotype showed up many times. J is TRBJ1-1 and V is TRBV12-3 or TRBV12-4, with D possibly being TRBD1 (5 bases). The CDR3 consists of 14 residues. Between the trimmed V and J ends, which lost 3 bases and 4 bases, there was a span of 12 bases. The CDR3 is CASSLRRGGTEAFF. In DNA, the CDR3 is TGTGCCAGCAGTTTGCGCCGGGGCGGCACTGAAGCTTTCTTT.

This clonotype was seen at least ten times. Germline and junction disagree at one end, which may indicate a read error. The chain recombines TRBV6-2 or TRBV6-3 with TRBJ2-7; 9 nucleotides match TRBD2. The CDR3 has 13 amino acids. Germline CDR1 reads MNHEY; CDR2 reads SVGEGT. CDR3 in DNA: TGTGCCAGCAGCGGGACTAGCTCCCACGAGCAGTACTTC. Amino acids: CASSGTSSHEQYF.

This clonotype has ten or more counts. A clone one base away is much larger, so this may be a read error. CDR3 protein: CATRGSLAGGKETQYF. In DNA form, the CDR3 reads TGTGCCACCCGCGGTTCGCTAGCGGGGGGGAAAGAGACCCAGTACTTC. The chain carries TRBV15 and TRBJ2-5, with 12 bases that match TRBD2. This CDR3 has 16 residues. The germline gives CDR1 LNHNV, CDR2 YYDKDF (reference sequence). J gave up 3 bases and V 8 bases, and 10 bases lay outside the gene matches.

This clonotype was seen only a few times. The CDR3, as DNA: TGTGCCAGCAGTTCCCACAGGGGCTCCTACGAGCAGTACTTC. Translated: CASSSHRGSYEQYF. This chain connects TRBV27 to TRBJ2-7, with 7 positions matching TRBD1. J gave up 0 bases and V 4 bases, and 3 bases lay outside the gene matches. This CDR3 comprises 14 residues. The germline V gene has CDR1 MNHEY and CDR2 SMNVEV (reference sequence).